The source of this TCR beta chain is a study of blood T cell repertoires in COVID-19. Looking at the study overall: The United States, Italy and Spain were the sources of the acute and convalescent COVID-19 samples. PBMCs, B-cell-depleted T cells, or T cells provided the cDNA or gDNA that made up the material.

Trimming took 6 bases from V and 1 from J; bases not matched to a gene: 4. Germline-derived CDR1 and CDR2 are MDHEN and SYDVKM. CDR3 length: 14 amino acids. In the study's own analysis: Counts of nucleated cells, estimated from reference gene primer amplification, were obtained. The data were produced by immunoSEQ multiplex PCR, yet TCRdb's version contains in-frame clones alone and is incomplete. D and trimming come from the DNA, and the V and J calls and clone size come from that table. This table holds some 90,000 clones, approximately 90% found once. This clone showed up just once. The sequence derives from a woman aged 45-65 years in a cohort sampled during active COVID-19. The chain couples TRBV28 to TRBJ1-2; 8 positions match TRBD1. The sequencing sample was made of peripheral blood. The CDR3 sequence is CASRRTGNNYGYTF. CDR3 nucleotides: TGTGCCAGCAGACGGACAGGGAATAACTATGGCTACACCTTC.